The entry below gives a single T cell receptor beta chain sequence along with its context. The sample is drawn from a study of PD-L1 blockade in urothelial cancer. Sequencing was performed with immunoSEQ multiplex PCR; in TCRdb, only in-frame clones are kept and a portion is missing. The table lists some 71,000 clones, 85% of them singletons. Indicated time point: pretreatment peripheral blood. The V and J ends lost 4 bases and 5 bases, in that order; junction bases with no gene match: 6. CDR3 size: 15 residues. Germline lookup yields CDR1 MDHEN and CDR2 SYDVKM. The input for sequencing was PBMCs, taken around atezolizumab (anti-PD-L1) treatment. The TCR was taken from a man aged 40-49 years with urothelial cancer. V gene TRBV28 combines with J gene TRBJ2-1, with TRBD2 identical over 9 bases. The CDR3 DNA sequence: TGTGCCAGCAGTTCGACTAGCGGTCCCCACAATGAGCAGTTCTTC. Its protein is CASSSTSGPHNEQFF.